The clone carrying this T cell receptor beta chain occurred a few times. As yet, its antigen is unknown. V was trimmed by 0 bases and J by 5 bases, leaving 4 bases between them. Per germline, CDR1 MRHNA and CDR2 SNTAGT. The length of the CDR3 is 13 residues. The data originate from a study of OX40 agonist ivuxolimab in advanced cancers. Study summary: Patients were treated with ivuxolimab, an agonistic anti-OX40 (CD134) antibody.

The study's findings and limits: Several nonresponders also turned out to have low normalized T-cell clonal expansion. The study observed clonal expansion of CD4+ and CD8+ blood T cells by week 6 at 0.1 to 3.0 mg/kg.

Produced via immunoSEQ multiplex PCR; TCRdb's table is partial and in-frame only. The data show over 25,000 clones, under 80% seen once. The rearrangement joins TRBV6-4 to TRBJ2-2; D call uncertain. This material consisted of CD4+ or CD8+ T cells sorted from blood, taken in a trial of the OX40 agonist ivuxolimab. This TCR was sampled from an adult with an advanced solid tumor such as melanoma, head and neck, liver or kidney cancer. CDR3 protein: CASSDSITGELFF. The DNA of the CDR3 is TGTGCCAGCAGTGACTCGATTACCGGGGAGCTGTTTTTT.